This is a list of T cell receptor beta chains from one sample in a study of cytomegalovirus exposure and HLA in healthy donors. Data came from immunoSEQ multiplex PCR; TCRdb stores just in-frame clones and leaves some out. The data contain a few hundred thousand clones, approximately 80% of them singletons. Sequences were obtained from PBMCs. All receptors come from a girl aged 2 to 9 in good health and CMV-seronegative. The CDR3 runs from the conserved cysteine through the conserved F or W. The D gene is left open where the match is weak. Some rows mark clone size as missing; the rest say once, few, many or name a class of expanded clone.

CDR3: CASTPGQGTYTAYEQYF
DNA: TGTGCCAGCACTCCGGGACAGGGAACCTATACGGCGTACGAGCAGTACTTC
D: TRBD1
J: TRBJ2-7
V: TRBV28
size: few

CDR3: CASSSPGTVNNEQFF
DNA: TGTGCCAGCAGCTCTCCCGGGACAGTAAACAATGAGCAGTTCTTC
D: TRBD1
J: TRBJ2-1
V: TRBV7-9
size: -

CDR3: CASSALGQAVYGYTF
DNA: TGTGCCAGCAGCGCCCTCGGACAGGCGGTCTATGGCTACACCTTC
D: TRBD1
J: TRBJ1-2
V: TRBV9
size: -

CDR3: CASRLVRANYEQYF
DNA: TGTGCAAGTCGCTTAGTGCGAGCGAATTACGAGCAGTACTTC
D: -
J: TRBJ2-7
V: TRBV12-2
size: -

CDR3: CASRLGAADEQYF
DNA: TGTGCCAGCAGACTGGGAGCGGCGGACGAGCAGTACTTC
D: -
J: TRBJ2-7
V: TRBV6-5
size: once

CDR3: CASSQGRGTDTQYF
DNA: TGCGCCAGCAGCCAAGGGAGGGGCACAGATACGCAGTATTTT
D: -
J: TRBJ2-3
V: TRBV4-1
size: -

CDR3: CASSFAAASTDTQYF
DNA: TGTGCCAGCAGTTTTGCGGCAGCTAGCACAGATACGCAGTATTTT
D: -
J: TRBJ2-3
V: TRBV28
size: -

CDR3: CASSDWDGGDEQYF
DNA: TGTGCCAGCAGTGATTGGGATGGGGGGGACGAGCAGTACTTC
D: TRBD2
J: TRBJ2-7
V: TRBV25-1
size: -

CDR3: CASSLGGQRETQYF
DNA: TGTGCCAGCAGTTTGGGGGGACAGCGGGAGACCCAGTACTTC
D: -
J: TRBJ2-5
V: TRBV27
size: -

CDR3: CASSSLVAGKGREQFF
DNA: TGTGCCAGCAGCTCCTTGGTAGCGGGAAAGGGGAGGGAGCAGTTCTTC
D: TRBD2
J: TRBJ2-1
V: TRBV7-6
size: -

CDR3: CASKAAGDKRVQETQYF
DNA: TGCGCCAGCAAGGCGGCAGGGGACAAACGTGTACAAGAGACCCAGTACTTC
D: -
J: TRBJ2-5
V: TRBV5-1
size: few

CDR3: CASSLCGGANEQYF
DNA: TGTGCCAGCAGTTTGTGCGGGGGGGCCAACGAGCAGTACTTC
D: -
J: TRBJ2-7
V: TRBV21-1
size: -